Listed below are T cell receptor beta chains from one sample, sequenced in a study of blood T cells in healthy people across ages. Using its own MiXCR run on the 5' RACE reads, TCRdb lists one record per CDR3 protein. Of some 1,000,000 distinct CDR3 sequences listed, under 30% were seen once; the top ten hold about 0.72%. Separately, the same data were catalogued under a study of T cells of mothers and their children.

Sequencing input: blood. The receptors were gathered from a girl aged 2 to 9 in good health. The CDR3 runs from the conserved cysteine through the conserved F or W. D genes are given only for firm matches. Expanded clones are given a class, and other clones once, few, many or no size at all.

>TRBJ2-7|-|TRBV20-1|-
CSAIHLESEAYEQYF
TGCAGTGCTATCCATCTAGAGTCTGAGGCCTACGAGCAGTACTTC
>TRBJ2-7|-|TRBV7-2|many
CASSLDRAEQYF
TGTGCCAGCAGCTTAGATCGGGCCGAGCAGTACTTC
>TRBJ1-5|-|TRBV5-1|few
CASSLEGDRPQHF
TGCGCCAGCAGCTTGGAAGGAGATCGGCCCCAGCATTTT
>TRBJ2-6|-|TRBV7-2|many
CASSLRSGSGANVLTF
TGTGCCAGCAGCTTAAGGTCAGGCTCTGGGGCCAACGTCCTGACTTTC
>TRBJ1-1|-|TRBV20-1|few
CSVLIGAEAFF
TGCAGTGTTCTCATAGGCGCTGAAGCTTTCTTT
>TRBJ1-2|TRBD1|TRBV29-1|-
CSVEGQGAGGYTF
TGCAGCGTTGAGGGACAGGGGGCAGGTGGCTACACCTTC
>TRBJ2-7|-|TRBV4-1|few
CASRQVGAGYEQYF
TGCGCCAGCAGACAGGTCGGGGCCGGGTACGAGCAGTACTTC
>TRBJ2-5|TRBD1|TRBV28|-
CASSLLPGQEEETQYF
TGTGCCAGCAGTTTACTGCCGGGACAGGAAGAGGAGACCCAGTACTTC
>TRBJ1-2|TRBD1|TRBV19|-
CASLPIGGVDGGYTF
TGTGCCAGCCTCCCCATAGGGGGCGTGGACGGAGGCTACACCTTC
>TRBJ2-1|TRBD2|TRBV2|-
CASSDMSGGASYNEQFF
TGTGCCAGCAGTGATATGAGCGGGGGGGCATCCTACAATGAGCAGTTCTTC
>TRBJ1-1|-|TRBV5-8|few
CASSFSPGVNTEAFF
TGTGCCAGCAGCTTTTCTCCCGGGGTGAACACTGAAGCTTTCTTT
>TRBJ2-7|-|TRBV6-5|few
CASSIGGGYEQYF
TGTGCCAGCTCCATTGGGGGTGGCTACGAGCAGTACTTC
>TRBJ2-7|-|TRBV6-1|-
CASTATSYEQYF
TGTGCCAGCACCGCAACCTCCTACGAGCAGTACTTC
>TRBJ2-7|-|TRBV20-1|-
CSARASVDDSYEQYF
TGCAGTGCTAGAGCCTCGGTAGATGACTCCTACGAGCAGTACTTC
>TRBJ2-1|TRBD1|TRBV24-1|-
CATSDPGQALEQFF
TGTGCCACCAGTGACCCCGGACAGGCCCTGGAGCAGTTCTTC
>TRBJ1-2|-|TRBV29-1|-
CSATTSYYGYTF
TGCAGCGCCACTACCAGCTACTATGGCTACACCTTC
>TRBJ2-3|-|TRBV6-5|-
CASTYKSGDTQYF
TGTGCCAGCACCTATAAATCCGGGGATACGCAGTATTTT
>TRBJ2-7|TRBD1|TRBV13|-
CASSFYRGGYEQYF
TGTGCCAGCAGCTTTTACAGGGGTGGTTACGAGCAGTACTTC
>TRBJ2-5|-|TRBV15|-
CATSRVPGAVYETQYF
TGTGCCACCAGCAGAGTCCCGGGGGCGGTTTACGAGACCCAGTACTTC
>TRBJ2-3|-|TRBV7-9|few
CASSLLAPSSTDTQYF
TGTGCCAGCAGCTTATTAGCGCCCTCTAGCACAGATACGCAGTATTTT
>TRBJ2-7|TRBD1|TRBV29-1|-
CSVEGTGFTYEQYF
TGCAGCGTTGAAGGGACAGGGTTCACCTACGAGCAGTACTTC
>TRBJ2-5|TRBD2|TRBV6-6|-
CASRKPGLGVETQYF
TGTGCCAGCAGGAAACCGGGACTAGGGGTAGAGACCCAGTACTTC
>TRBJ2-3|TRBD2|TRBV7-2|few
CASSLGLAFFTGGTQYF
TGTGCCAGCAGCTTGGGACTAGCGTTCTTCACGGGAGGCACGCAGTATTTT
>TRBJ1-1|-|TRBV7-9|many
CASSLAGATEAFF
TGTGCCAGCAGCTTAGCTGGCGCCACTGAAGCTTTCTTT
>TRBJ1-1|-|TRBV7-9|many
CASSLVPGTEAFF
TGTGCCAGCAGCTTAGTGCCGGGGACTGAAGCTTTCTTT
>TRBJ1-2|-|TRBV12-3/TRBV12-4|-
CASSLGDIGEGYTF
TGTGCCAGCAGTTTAGGGGACATCGGTGAGGGCTACACCTTC
>TRBJ2-4|-|TRBV12-3/TRBV12-4|once
CASSFGAAGAKNIQYF
TGTGCCAGCAGTTTTGGGGCAGCGGGCGCCAAAAACATTCAGTACTTC
>TRBJ1-1|-|TRBV6-6|-
CASAPSLNTEAFF
TGTGCCAGCGCACCAAGTCTGAACACTGAAGCTTTCTTT
>TRBJ2-7|-|TRBV7-8|-
CASRPTGPTYEQYF
TGTGCCAGCAGGCCGACGGGGCCGACCTACGAGCAGTACTTC
>TRBJ1-1|-|TRBV27|few
CASRGWTEAFF
TGTGCCAGCAGGGGGTGGACTGAAGCTTTCTTT
>TRBJ2-3|TRBD2|TRBV7-2|-
CASSLTRGGRDTQYF
TGTGCCAGCAGCTTAACGCGGGGGGGCCGAGATACGCAGTATTTT